The clone carrying this T cell receptor beta chain appeared a single time. Authors' methods: Cell counts per sample came from amplifying reference gene primers. Assay: immunoSEQ multiplex PCR; the TCRdb copy retains only in-frame clones and omits some. Clonal size and the V and J genes are those of that table, whereas D and trimming came from the DNA. In the table there are under 200,000 clones, about 80% of which are singletons. The CDR3 extends over 15 amino acids. Germline CDR1 is MNHEY and CDR2 is SVGAGI. V was clipped by 6 bases and J by 0 bases, with 13 bases between them. The sample comes from a study of blood T cell repertoires in COVID-19. The overall study: Some COVID-19 samples were acute and others convalescent; all came from the United States, Italy and Spain. The analysed material was cDNA or gDNA that came from T cells, B-cell-depleted T cells, or PBMCs.

The chain carries TRBV6-5 and TRBJ2-3, with TRBD1 as a possible D gene (6 bases). The specimen was peripheral blood. The receptor was isolated from a human donor in a cohort sampled during active COVID-19. For the CDR3, the DNA is TGTGCCAGCAGCCTGACAGGCCCTAGCACAGATACGCAGTATTTT. It specifies CASSLTGPSTDTQYF.